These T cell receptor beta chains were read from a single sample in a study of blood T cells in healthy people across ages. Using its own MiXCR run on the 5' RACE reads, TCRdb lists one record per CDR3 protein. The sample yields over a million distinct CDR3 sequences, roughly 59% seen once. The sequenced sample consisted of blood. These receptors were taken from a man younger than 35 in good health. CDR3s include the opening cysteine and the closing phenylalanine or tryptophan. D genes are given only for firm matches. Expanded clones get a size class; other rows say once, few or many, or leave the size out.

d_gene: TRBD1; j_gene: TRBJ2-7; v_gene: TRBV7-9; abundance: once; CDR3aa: CASSAPDRSEQYF; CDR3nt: TGTGCCAGCAGCGCTCCGGACAGGTCCGAGCAGTACTTC
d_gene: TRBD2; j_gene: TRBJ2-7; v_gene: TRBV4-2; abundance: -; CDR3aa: CASSQDPGLAGVVGLHEQYF; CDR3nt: TGTGCCAGCAGCCAGGATCCCGGGCTAGCGGGAGTGGTAGGTCTCCACGAGCAGTACTTC
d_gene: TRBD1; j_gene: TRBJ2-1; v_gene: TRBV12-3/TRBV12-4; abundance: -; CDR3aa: CATEGAGNEQFF; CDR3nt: TGTGCCACCGAGGGGGCGGGTAATGAGCAGTTCTTC
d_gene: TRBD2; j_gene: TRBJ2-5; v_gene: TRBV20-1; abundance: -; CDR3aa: CSARSLAGGHFQETQYF; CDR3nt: TGCAGTGCTAGGAGTCTAGCGGGGGGACATTTCCAAGAGACCCAGTACTTC
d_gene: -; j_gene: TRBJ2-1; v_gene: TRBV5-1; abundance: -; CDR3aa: CASSPVQGLYNEQFF; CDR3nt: TGCGCCAGCAGCCCAGTACAGGGCCTTTACAATGAGCAGTTCTTC
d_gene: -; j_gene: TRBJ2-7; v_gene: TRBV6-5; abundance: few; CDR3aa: CASSYSGQRYEQYF; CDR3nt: TGTGCCAGCAGTTACTCGGGGCAACGCTACGAGCAGTACTTC
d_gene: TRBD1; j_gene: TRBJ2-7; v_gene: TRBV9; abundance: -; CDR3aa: CASSAGDRPSYEQYF; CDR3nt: TGTGCCAGCAGCGCTGGGGACAGACCCTCCTACGAGCAGTACTTC
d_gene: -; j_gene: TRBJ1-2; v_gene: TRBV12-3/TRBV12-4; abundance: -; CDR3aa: CASSSDRATYGYTF; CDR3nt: TGTGCCAGCAGTTCGGACAGAGCGACCTATGGCTACACCTTC
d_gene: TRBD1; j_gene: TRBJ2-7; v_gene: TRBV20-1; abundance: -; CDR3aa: CSASSGTGYRAYEQYF; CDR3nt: TGCAGTGCTAGCTCCGGGACAGGGTACCGAGCCTACGAGCAGTACTTC
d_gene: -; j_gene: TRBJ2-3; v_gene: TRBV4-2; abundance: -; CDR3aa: CASSQEGGMHDTQYF; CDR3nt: TGTGCCAGCAGCCAAGAAGGGGGTATGCATGATACGCAGTATTTT
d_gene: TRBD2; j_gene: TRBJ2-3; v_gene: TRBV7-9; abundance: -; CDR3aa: CASKGLAGSATSTDTQYF; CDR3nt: TGTGCCAGCAAGGGACTAGCGGGATCTGCCACTAGCACAGATACGCAGTATTTT
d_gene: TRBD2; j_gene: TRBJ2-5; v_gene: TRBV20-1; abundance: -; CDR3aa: CSARGLSRGAHHNQETQYF; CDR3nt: TGCAGTGCTAGAGGACTCTCGCGGGGGGCCCACCACAATCAAGAGACCCAGTACTTC
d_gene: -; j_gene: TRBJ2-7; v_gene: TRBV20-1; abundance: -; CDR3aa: CSARDQPYEQYF; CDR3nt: TGCAGTGCTAGAGACCAACCGTACGAGCAGTACTTC
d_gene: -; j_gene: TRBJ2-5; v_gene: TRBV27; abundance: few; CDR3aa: CAAQGGVGQETQYF; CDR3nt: TGTGCCGCCCAGGGAGGAGTCGGGCAAGAGACCCAGTACTTC
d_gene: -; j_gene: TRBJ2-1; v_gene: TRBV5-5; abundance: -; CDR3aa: CASSLAGQVPTEQFF; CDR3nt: TGTGCCAGCAGCTTGGCCGGCCAGGTTCCTACTGAGCAGTTCTTC
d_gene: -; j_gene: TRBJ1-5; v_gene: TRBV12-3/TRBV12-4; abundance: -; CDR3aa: CASSLAGGVQPQHF; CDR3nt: TGTGCCAGCAGTTTAGCAGGTGGGGTTCAGCCCCAGCATTTT
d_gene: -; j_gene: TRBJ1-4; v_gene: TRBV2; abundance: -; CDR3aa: CASSVEEIEKLFF; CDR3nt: TGTGCCAGCAGTGTTGAGGAGATTGAAAAACTGTTTTTT
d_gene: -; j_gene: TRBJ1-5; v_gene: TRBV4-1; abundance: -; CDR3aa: CASSQATGLVQPQHF; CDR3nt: TGCGCCAGCAGCCAAGCAACAGGGTTAGTACAGCCCCAGCATTTT
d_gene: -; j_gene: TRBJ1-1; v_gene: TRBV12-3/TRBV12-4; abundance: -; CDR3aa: CASSLGPGTEAFF; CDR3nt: TGTGCCAGCAGTTTAGGGCCGGGGACTGAAGCTTTCTTT
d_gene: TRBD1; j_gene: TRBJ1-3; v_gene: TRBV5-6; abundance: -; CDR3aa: CASSLTPGQWGNTIYF; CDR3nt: TGTGCCAGCAGCTTAACCCCGGGACAGTGGGGAAACACCATATATTTT
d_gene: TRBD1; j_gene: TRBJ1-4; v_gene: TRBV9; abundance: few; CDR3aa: CASSVGGQPNEKLFF; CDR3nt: TGTGCCAGCAGCGTAGGGGGACAGCCGAATGAAAAACTGTTTTTT
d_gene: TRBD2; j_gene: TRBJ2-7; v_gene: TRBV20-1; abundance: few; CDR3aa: CSARDGLAPDYEQYF; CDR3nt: TGCAGTGCTAGAGATGGACTAGCCCCAGACTACGAGCAGTACTTC
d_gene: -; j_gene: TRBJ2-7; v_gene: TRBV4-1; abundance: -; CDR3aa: CASSRAGEQYF; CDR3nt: TGCGCCAGCAGTCGCGCGGGCGAGCAGTACTTC
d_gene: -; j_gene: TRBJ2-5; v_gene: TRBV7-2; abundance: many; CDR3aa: CASSPPSQETQYF; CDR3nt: TGTGCCAGCAGCCCTCCTTCACAAGAGACCCAGTACTTC
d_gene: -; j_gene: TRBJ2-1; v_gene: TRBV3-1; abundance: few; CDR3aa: CASCPDLASSYNEQFF; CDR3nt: TGTGCCAGCTGCCCTGATCTAGCGTCCTCCTACAATGAGCAGTTCTTC
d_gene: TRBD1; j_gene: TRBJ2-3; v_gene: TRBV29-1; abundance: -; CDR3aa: CSVTGGAEGDTQYF; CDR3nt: TGCAGCGTTACAGGGGGCGCTGAAGGAGATACGCAGTATTTT
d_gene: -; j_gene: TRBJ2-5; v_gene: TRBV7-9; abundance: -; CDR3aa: CVSSLWVETQYF; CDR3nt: TGTGTCAGCAGCCTGTGGGTAGAGACCCAGTACTTC
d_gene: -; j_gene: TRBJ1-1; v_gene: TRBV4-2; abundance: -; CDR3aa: CASSPPSGGGSTEAFF; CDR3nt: TGTGCCAGCAGTCCGCCCTCCGGGGGTGGGAGCACTGAAGCTTTCTTT
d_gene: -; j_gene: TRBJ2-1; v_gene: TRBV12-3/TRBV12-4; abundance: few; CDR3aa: CASSYGGTSYNEQFF; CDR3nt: TGTGCCAGCAGTTATGGTGGGACCTCCTACAATGAGCAGTTCTTC
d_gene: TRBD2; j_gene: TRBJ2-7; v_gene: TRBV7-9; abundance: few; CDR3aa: CASSFSTSGGYEQYF; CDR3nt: TGTGCCAGCAGCTTCTCGACTAGCGGGGGCTACGAGCAGTACTTC
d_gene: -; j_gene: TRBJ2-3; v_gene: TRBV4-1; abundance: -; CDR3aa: CASSQVEGLQLYF; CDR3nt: TGCGCCAGCAGCCAAGTCGAGGGACTGCAGTTGTATTTT
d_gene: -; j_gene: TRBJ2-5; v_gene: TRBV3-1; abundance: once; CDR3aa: CASSQKMGQGMGETQYF; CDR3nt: TGTGCCAGCAGCCAAAAGATGGGGCAGGGGATGGGAGAGACCCAGTACTTC
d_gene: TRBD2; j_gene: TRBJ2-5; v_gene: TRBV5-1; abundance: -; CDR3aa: CASSFDGGDQYF; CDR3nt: TGCGCCAGCAGCTTCGACGGGGGGGACCAGTACTTC
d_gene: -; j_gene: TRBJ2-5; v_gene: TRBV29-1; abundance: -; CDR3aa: CSVVAYSEQYF; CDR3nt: TGCAGCGTTGTGGCCTACAGTGAGCAGTACTTC
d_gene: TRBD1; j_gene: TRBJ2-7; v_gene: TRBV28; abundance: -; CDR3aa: CASRPPDDRAEVYEQYF; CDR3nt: TGTGCCAGCAGACCTCCTGATGACAGGGCGGAAGTCTACGAGCAGTACTTC
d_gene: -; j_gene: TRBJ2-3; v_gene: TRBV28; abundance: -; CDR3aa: CASSFRQPDTQYF; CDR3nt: TGTGCCAGCAGTTTCCGACAGCCAGATACGCAGTATTTT
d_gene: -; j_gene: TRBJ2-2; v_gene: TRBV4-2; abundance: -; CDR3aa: CASGETGELFF; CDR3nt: TGTGCCAGCGGAGAGACCGGGGAGCTGTTTTTT
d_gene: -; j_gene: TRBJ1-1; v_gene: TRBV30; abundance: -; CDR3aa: CAWSDGLWRLNTEAFF; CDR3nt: TGTGCCTGGAGTGACGGGTTGTGGCGGTTGAACACTGAAGCTTTCTTT
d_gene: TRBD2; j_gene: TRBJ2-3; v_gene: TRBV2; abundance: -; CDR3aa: CASTRPLAGATDTQYF; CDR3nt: TGTGCCAGCACCAGGCCGCTAGCGGGAGCCACAGATACGCAGTATTTT
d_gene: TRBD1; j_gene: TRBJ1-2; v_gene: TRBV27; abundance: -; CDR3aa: CASSSTPGGRVSYGYTF; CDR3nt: TGTGCCAGCAGCTCTACTCCAGGGGGCAGGGTTTCCTATGGCTACACCTTC
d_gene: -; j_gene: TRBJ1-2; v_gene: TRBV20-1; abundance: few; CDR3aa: CSARGLAGHGYTF; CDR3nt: TGCAGTGCTAGAGGTTTGGCCGGGCATGGCTACACCTTC
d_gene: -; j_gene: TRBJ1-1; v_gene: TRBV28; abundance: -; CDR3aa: CASSPSSYGNTEAFF; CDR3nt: TGTGCCAGCAGCCCCTCTTCGTACGGGAACACTGAAGCTTTCTTT
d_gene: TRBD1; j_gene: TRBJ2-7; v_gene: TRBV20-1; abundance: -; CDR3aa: CSARDRVRTGIFHEQYF; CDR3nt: TGCAGTGCTAGAGATAGGGTTAGGACAGGGATTTTCCACGAGCAGTACTTC
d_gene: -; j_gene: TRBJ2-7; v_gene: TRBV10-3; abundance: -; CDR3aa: CAISEGRDSSYEQYF; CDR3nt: TGTGCCATCAGTGAGGGGCGGGACAGCTCCTACGAGCAGTACTTC
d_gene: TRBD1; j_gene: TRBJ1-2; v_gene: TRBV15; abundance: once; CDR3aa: CATSRDLDRSYGYTF; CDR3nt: TGTGCCACCAGCAGAGATCTGGACAGGTCCTATGGCTACACCTTC
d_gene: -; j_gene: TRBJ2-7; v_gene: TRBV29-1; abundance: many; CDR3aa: CSVEGASYEQYF; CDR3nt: TGCAGCGTTGAAGGGGCCTCCTACGAGCAGTACTTC
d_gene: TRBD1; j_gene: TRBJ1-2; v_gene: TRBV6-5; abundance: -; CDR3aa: CASSRGQGEGYTF; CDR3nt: TGTGCCAGCAGCCGCGGACAGGGGGAAGGCTACACCTTC
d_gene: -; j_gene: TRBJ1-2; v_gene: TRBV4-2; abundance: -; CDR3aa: CASSQDGGGYTF; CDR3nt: TGTGCCAGCAGCCAAGACGGGGGTGGCTACACCTTC
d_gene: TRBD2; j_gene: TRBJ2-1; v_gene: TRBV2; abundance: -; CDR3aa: CASTDRRGVNEQFF; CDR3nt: TGTGCCAGCACCGATCGACGGGGGGTCAATGAGCAGTTCTTC
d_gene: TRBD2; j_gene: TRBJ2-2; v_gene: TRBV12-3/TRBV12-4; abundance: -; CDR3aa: CASSPGTSDTGELFF; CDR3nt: TGTGCCAGCAGCCCCGGGACTAGTGACACCGGGGAGCTGTTTTTT
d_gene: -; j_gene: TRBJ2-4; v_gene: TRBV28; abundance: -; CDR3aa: CASRAGSNIQYF; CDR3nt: TGTGCCAGCCGGGCAGGGTCAAACATTCAGTACTTC
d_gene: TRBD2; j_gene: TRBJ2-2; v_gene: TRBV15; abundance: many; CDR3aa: CATSASGVDTGELFF; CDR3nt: TGTGCCACCAGTGCTAGCGGGGTAGACACCGGGGAGCTGTTTTTT